This T cell receptor beta chain was sequenced during a study of radiation and T cells in renal cell carcinoma. Clones were sequenced by immunoSEQ multiplex PCR, and TCRdb holds only the in-frame ones, with some missing. Of about 170,000 clones in the sample, around 90% are singletons; the top ten hold about 11%. Germline values: CDR1 SGHVS, CDR2 FQNEAQ. The CDR3 has 13 amino acids. Notes on this clone: Its target is not known.

The study's findings and limits: In blood, top tumor clones expanded by 2 weeks, shrinking by 4.

Time point meaning: blood 4 weeks post-SBRT, at nephrectomy. Stated treatment: 15 Gy SBRT to primary tumor, nephrectomy 4 weeks later. Nephrectomy followed 15 Gy stereotactic body radiation by 4 weeks. After SBRT, blood was collected at 2 and 4 weeks, plus baseline. Clear cell pathology was present in this patient's renal cell carcinoma. Source: blood, taken from a patient whose treatment included radiotherapy and nephrectomy. This TCR was recovered from a woman in her 50s with renal cell carcinoma. This chain joins TRBV7-8 and TRBJ2-1; 12 bases are shared with TRBD2. CDR3 in DNA: TGTGCAGCAACTAGCGGGGGGTACAATGAGCAGTTCTTC. This codes for CAATSGGYNEQFF.